The sample holds many counts of the clone carrying this T cell receptor (beta chain). TCRdb used MiXCR to reprocess the RT-PCR reads, holding one entry per CDR3 protein. The sample carries 650,000 to 800,000 distinct CDR3 sequences, 13% to 15% recorded once. The CDR3 loop spans 15 amino acids. Trimming at V came to 6 bases and at J to 4 bases, leaving 5 bases not matched to a gene. Germline lookup yields CDR1 MNHEY and CDR2 SVGEGT. The clonotype was recovered from a female donor in good health, serving as a healthy control. The genes are TRBV6-2 or TRBV6-3 and TRBJ2-1; 11 bases are shared with TRBD2. Sequenced material: memory CD4+ T cells from blood. DNA of the CDR3: TGTGCCAGCAGCATAGCGGGAGGGACTTACAATGAGCAGTTCTTC. This codes for CASSIAGGTYNEQFF.